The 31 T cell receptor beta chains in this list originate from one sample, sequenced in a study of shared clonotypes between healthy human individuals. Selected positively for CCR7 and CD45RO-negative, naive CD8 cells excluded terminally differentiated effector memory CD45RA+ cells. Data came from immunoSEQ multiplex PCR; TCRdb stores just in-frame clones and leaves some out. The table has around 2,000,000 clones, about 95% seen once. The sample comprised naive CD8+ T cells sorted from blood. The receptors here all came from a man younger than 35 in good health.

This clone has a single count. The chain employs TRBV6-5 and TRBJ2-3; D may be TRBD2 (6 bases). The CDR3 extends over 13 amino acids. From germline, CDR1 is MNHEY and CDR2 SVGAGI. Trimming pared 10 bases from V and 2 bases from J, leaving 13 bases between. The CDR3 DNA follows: TGTGCCACCGGGGAGGTAAACACAGATACGCAGTATTTT. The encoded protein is CATGEVNTDTQYF.

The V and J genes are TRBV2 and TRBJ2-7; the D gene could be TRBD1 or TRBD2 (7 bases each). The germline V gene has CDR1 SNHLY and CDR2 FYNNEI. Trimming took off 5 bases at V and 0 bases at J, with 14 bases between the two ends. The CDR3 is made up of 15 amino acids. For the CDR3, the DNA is TGTGCCAGCAGTAGCGGGACAGTGCTCTCCTACGAGCAGTACTTC. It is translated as CASSSGTVLSYEQYF.

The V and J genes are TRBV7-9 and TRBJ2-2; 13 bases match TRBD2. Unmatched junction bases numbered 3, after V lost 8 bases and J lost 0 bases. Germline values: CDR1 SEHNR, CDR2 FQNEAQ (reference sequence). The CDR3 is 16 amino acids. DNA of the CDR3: TGTGCCAGCGAGGGGACTAGCGGGACGAACACCGGGGAGCTGTTTTTT. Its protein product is CASEGTSGTNTGELFF.

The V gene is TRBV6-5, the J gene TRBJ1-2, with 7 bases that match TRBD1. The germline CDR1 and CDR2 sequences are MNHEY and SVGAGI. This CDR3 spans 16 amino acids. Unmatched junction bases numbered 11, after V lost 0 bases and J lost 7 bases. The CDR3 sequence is CASSYSTSPGGFGYTF. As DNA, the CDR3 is TGTGCCAGCAGTTACTCGACGTCGCCAGGGGGGTTTGGCTACACCTTC.

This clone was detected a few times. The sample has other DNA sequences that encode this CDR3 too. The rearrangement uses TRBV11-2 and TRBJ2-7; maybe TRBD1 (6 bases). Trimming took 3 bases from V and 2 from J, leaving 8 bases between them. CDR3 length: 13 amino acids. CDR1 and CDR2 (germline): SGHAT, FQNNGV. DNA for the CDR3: TGTGCCAGCAGCTTGGCAGGGGCCTACGAGCAGTACTTC. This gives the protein CASSLAGAYEQYF.

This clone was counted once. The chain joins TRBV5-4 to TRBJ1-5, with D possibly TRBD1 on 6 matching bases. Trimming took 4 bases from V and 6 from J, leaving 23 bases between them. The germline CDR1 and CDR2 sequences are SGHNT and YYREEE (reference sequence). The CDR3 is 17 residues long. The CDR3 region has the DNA TGTGCCAGCAGCCCCAGGTCCAGCCAGGGGTCGGTTCAGCCCCAGCATTTT. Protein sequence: CASSPRSSQGSVQPQHF.

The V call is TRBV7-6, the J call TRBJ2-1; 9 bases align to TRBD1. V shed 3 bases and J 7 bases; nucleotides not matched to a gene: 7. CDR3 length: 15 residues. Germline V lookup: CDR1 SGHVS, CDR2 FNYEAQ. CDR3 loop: CASSFGRGTGNEQFF. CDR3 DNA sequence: TGTGCCAGCAGCTTCGGCCGGGGGACAGGGAATGAGCAGTTCTTC.

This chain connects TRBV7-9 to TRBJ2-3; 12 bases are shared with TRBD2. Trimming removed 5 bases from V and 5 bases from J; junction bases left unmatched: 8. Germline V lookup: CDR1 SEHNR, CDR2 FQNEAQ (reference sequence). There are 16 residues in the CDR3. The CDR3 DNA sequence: TGTGCCAGCAGCCCAGGGACTAGCGGGTCCAAAGATACGCAGTATTTT. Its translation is CASSPGTSGSKDTQYF.

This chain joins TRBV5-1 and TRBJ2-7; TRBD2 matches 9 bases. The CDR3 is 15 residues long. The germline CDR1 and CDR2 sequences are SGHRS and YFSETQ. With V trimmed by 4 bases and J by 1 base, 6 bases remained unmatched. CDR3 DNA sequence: TGCGCCAGCAGCCCAGGACTAGCGCTGTCCTACGAGCAGTACTTC. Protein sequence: CASSPGLALSYEQYF.

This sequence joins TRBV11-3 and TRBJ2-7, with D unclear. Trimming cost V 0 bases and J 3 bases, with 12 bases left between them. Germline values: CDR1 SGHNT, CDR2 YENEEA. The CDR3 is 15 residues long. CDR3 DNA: TGTGCCAGCAGCTTAGAGGCAGGCCGCCGCTACGAGCAGTACTTC. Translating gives CASSLEAGRRYEQYF.

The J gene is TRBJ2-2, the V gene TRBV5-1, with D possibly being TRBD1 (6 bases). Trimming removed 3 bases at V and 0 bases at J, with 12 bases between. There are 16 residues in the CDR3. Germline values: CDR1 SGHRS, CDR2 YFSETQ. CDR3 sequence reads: CASSSNRVANTGELFF. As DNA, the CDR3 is TGCGCCAGCAGCTCAAACAGGGTAGCGAACACCGGGGAGCTGTTTTTT.

The CDR3 protein is CATSGRGTSGSGEQFF. CDR3 in DNA: TGTGCCACCAGCGGACGTGGGACTAGCGGGAGCGGTGAGCAGTTCTTC. The chain carries TRBV15 and TRBJ2-1; TRBD2 matches at 14 bases. CDR3 length: 16 amino acids. Trimming removed 5 bases from V and 9 bases from J; junction bases left unmatched: 9. Germline loops: CDR1 LNHNV, CDR2 YYDKDF (reference sequence).

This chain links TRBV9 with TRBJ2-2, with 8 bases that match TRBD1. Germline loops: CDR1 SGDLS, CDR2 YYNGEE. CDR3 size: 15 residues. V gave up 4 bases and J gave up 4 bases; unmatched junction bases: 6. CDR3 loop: CASSPRTGSTGELFF. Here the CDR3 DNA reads TGTGCCAGCAGCCCGCGGACAGGGTCCACCGGGGAGCTGTTTTTT.

CDR3 amino acids: CASSERGQQRGYTF. The DNA of the CDR3 is TGTGCCAGCAGTGAAAGGGGCCAACAAAGGGGCTACACCTTC. This rearrangement joins TRBV2 to TRBJ1-2, with a weak D call TRBD1 (5 bases). Trimming left V 2 bases short and J 8 bases short, with 15 bases between. This CDR3 has 14 amino acids. Germline V gene sequence: CDR1 SNHLY, CDR2 FYNNEI.

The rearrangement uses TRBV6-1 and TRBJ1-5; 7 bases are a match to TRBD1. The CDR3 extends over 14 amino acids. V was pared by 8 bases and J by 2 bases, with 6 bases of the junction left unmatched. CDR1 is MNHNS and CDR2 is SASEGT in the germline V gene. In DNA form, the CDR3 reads TGTGCCAGCGACAGGGATGTTGGCAATCAGCCCCAGCATTTT. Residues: CASDRDVGNQPQHF.

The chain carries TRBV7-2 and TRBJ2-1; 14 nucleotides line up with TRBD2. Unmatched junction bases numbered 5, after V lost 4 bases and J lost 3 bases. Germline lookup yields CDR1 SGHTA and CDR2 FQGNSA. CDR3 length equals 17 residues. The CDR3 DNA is TGTGCCAGCAGCTCTGGGACTAGCGGGAGCTTCTACAATGAGCAGTTCTTC. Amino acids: CASSSGTSGSFYNEQFF.

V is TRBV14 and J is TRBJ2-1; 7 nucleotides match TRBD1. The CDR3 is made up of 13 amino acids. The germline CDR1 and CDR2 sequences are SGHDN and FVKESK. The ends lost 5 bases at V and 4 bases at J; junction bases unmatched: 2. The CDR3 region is CASSLGQYNEQFF. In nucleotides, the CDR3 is TGTGCCAGCAGCTTGGGACAGTACAATGAGCAGTTCTTC.

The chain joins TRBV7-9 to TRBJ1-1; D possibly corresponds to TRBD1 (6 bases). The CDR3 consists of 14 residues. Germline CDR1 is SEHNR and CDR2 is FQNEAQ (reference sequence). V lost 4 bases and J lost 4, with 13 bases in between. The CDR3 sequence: CASSSPQGTTEAFF. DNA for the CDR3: TGTGCCAGCAGCTCCCCACAGGGCACCACTGAAGCTTTCTTT.

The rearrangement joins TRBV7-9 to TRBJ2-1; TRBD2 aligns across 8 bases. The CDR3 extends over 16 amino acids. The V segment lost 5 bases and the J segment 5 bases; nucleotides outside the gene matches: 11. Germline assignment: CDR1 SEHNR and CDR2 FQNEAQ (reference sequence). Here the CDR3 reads CASSPYLGGRHNEQFF. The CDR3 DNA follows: TGTGCCAGCAGCCCGTACCTTGGCGGGAGGCACAATGAGCAGTTCTTC.

The CDR3 nucleotides are TGTGCCAGCAGCTTAGATCCCTGGGGTCTCGGCTACAATGAGCAGTTCTTC. Translated: CASSLDPWGLGYNEQFF. The rearrangement uses TRBV11-2 and TRBJ2-1; D is ambiguous. This CDR3 region has 17 residues. V dropped 0 bases and J dropped 3 bases, with 15 bases sitting between them. Germline values: CDR1 SGHAT, CDR2 FQNNGV.

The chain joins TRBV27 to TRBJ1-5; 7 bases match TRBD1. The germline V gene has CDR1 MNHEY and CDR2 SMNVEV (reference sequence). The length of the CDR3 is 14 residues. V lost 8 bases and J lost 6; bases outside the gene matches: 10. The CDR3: CASGLRGASQPQHF. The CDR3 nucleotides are TGTGCCAGCGGACTCAGGGGGGCTAGTCAGCCCCAGCATTTT.

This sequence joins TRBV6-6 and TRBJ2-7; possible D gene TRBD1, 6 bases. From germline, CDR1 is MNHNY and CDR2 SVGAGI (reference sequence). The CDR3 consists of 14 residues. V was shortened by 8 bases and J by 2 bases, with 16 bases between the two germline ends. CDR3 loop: CASGFEGVTYEQYF. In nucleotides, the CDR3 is TGTGCCAGCGGTTTCGAGGGGGTTACCTACGAGCAGTACTTC.

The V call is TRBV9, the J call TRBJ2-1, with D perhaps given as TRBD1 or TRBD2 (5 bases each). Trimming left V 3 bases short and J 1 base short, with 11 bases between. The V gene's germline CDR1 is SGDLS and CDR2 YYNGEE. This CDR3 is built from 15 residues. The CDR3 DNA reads TGTGCCAGCAGCGACCGGGGCTGGTCCTACAATGAGCAGTTCTTC. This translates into CASSDRGWSYNEQFF. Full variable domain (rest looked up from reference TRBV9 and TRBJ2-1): DSGVTQTPKHLITATGQRVTLRCSPRSGDLSVYWYQQSLDQGLQFLIQYYNGEERAKGNILERFSAQQFPDLHSELNLSSLELGDSALYFCASSDRGWSYNEQFFGPGTRLTVL.

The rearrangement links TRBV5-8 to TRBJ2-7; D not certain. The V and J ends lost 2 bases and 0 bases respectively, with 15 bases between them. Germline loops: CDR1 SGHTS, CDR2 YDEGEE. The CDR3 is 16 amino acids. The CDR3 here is CASSFDTENHSYEQYF. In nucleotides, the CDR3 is TGTGCCAGCAGCTTCGATACGGAGAACCACTCCTACGAGCAGTACTTC.

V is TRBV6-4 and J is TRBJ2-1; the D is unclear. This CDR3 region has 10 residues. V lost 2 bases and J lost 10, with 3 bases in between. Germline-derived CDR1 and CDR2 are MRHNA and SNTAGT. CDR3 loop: CASSDTEQFF. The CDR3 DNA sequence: TGTGCCAGCAGTGACACGGAGCAGTTCTTC.

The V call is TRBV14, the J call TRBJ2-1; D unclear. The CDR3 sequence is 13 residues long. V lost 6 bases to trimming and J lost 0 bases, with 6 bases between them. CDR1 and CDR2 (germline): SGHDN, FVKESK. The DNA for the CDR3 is TGTGCCAGCAGTGGCAGCTCCTACAATGAGCAGTTCTTC. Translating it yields CASSGSSYNEQFF.

CDR3 nucleotides: TGTGCCAGCAGCCTGTATGGGGGAATGATCGAGCAGTTCTTC. This codes for CASSLYGGMIEQFF. V is TRBV7-3 and J is TRBJ2-1; D might be TRBD1 or TRBD2, each matching 5 bases. The CDR3 extends over 14 amino acids. Germline loops: CDR1 SGHTA, CDR2 FQGTGA. Trimming cost V 5 bases and J 10 bases, with 18 bases left between them. Full variable domain (remainder filled in from reference TRBV7-3 and TRBJ2-1): GAGVSQTPSNKVTEKGKYVELRCDPISGHTALYWYRQSLGQGPEFLIYFQGTGAADDSGLPNDRFFAVRPEGSVSTLKIQRTERGDSAVYLCASSLYGGMIEQFFGPGTRLTVL.

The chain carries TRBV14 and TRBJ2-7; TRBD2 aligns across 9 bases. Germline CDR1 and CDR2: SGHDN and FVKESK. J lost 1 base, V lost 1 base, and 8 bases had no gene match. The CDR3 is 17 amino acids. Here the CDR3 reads CASSQGEGGRASYEQYF. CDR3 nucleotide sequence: TGTGCCAGCAGCCAAGGAGAGGGCGGGAGGGCTTCCTACGAGCAGTACTTC.

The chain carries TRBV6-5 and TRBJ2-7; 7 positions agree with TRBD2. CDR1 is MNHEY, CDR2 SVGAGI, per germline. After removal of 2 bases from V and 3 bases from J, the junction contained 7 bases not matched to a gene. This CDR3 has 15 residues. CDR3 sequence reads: CASSYTSASDYEQYF. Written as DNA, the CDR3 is TGTGCCAGCAGTTACACTAGCGCCAGCGACTACGAGCAGTACTTC.

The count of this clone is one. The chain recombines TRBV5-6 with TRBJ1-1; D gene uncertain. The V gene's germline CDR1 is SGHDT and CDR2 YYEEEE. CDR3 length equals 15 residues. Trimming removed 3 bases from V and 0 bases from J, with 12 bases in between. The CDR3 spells CASSSLPGLNTEAFF. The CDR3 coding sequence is TGTGCCAGCAGCTCCTTGCCCGGATTGAACACTGAAGCTTTCTTT.

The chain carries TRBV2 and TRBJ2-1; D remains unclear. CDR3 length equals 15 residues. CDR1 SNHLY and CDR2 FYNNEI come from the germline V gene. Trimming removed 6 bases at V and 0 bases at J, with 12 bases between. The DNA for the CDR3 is TGTGCCAGCAGGCATGACTCCAGCTCCTACAATGAGCAGTTCTTC. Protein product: CASRHDSSSYNEQFF.